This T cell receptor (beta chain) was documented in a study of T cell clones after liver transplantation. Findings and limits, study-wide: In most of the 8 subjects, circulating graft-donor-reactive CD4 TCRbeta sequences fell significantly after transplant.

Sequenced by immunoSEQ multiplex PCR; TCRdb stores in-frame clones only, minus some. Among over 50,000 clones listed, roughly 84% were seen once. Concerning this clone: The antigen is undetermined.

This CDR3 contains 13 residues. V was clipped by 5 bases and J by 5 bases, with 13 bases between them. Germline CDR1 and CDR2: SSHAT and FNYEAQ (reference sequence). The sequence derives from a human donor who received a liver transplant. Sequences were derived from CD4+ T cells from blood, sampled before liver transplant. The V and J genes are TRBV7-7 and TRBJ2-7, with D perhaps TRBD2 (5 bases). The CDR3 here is CASSAVSGDEQYF. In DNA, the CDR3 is TGTGCCAGCAGCGCCGTAAGCGGCGACGAGCAGTACTTC. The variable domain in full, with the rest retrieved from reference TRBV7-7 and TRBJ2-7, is GAGVSQSPRYKVTKRGQDVTLRCDPISSHATLYWYQQALGQGPEFLTYFNYEAQPDKSGLPSDRFSAERPEGSISTLTIQRTEQRDSAMYRCASSAVSGDEQYFGPGTRLTVT.